This T cell receptor beta chain is from a study of blood T cell repertoires in COVID-19. Patients of the Seattle cohort, enrolled during active infection, were followed longitudinally. In the original analysis: Scientists estimated how many nucleated cells there were by amplifying reference gene primers. Some clones are missing from TCRdb's copy, which holds only in-frame ones; the method was immunoSEQ multiplex PCR. The V and J calls and clone size were taken over from that table, and D and trimming were inferred from the DNA. The repertoire holds around 100,000 clones, roughly nine tenths seen once, with around 2.9% in the top ten. The V and J ends lost 0 bases and 2 bases respectively, with 5 bases between them. Germline V gene lookup returns CDR1 MNHEY and CDR2 SVGAGI. CDR3 length: 14 amino acids.

The sequencing sample was made of peripheral blood. The receptor's source is a man aged 45-65 years with COVID-19, enrolled during active disease. J is TRBJ1-5 and V is TRBV6-5; D might be TRBD1 (5 bases). The CDR3 protein is CASSYSQGNQPQHF. The CDR3, as DNA: TGTGCCAGCAGTTACTCACAGGGCAATCAGCCCCAGCATTTT.